This entry is about one T cell receptor beta chain. Its antigen remains unidentified. The sample originates from a study of shared clonotypes between healthy human individuals. Findings of the study overall: Compared with clonotypes that all four donors shared, non-shared clonotypes had lower generation probabilities.

It was CD45RO-negative cells, positively selected for CCR7, that made up naive CD8 cells, with terminally differentiated effector memory CD45RA+ cells excluded. CDR1 PRHDT and CDR2 FYEKMQ come from the germline V gene (reference sequence). CDR3 length: 17 residues. V was clipped by 2 bases and J by 8 bases; unmatched bases: 13. Assay used: immunoSEQ multiplex PCR; TCRdb lists only in-frame clones, some missing. The table records about 2 million clones, less than 95% of them present only once. The sequence was obtained from a man aged 18 to 30 in good health. The chain uses TRBV13 and TRBJ1-4, with 8 bases matching TRBD1. Sequencing was done on a sample of naive CD8+ T cells sorted from blood. This CDR3 is CASSLRAGGIGDEKLFF. The CDR3 nucleotides are TGTGCCAGCAGCTTAAGGGCAGGGGGCATTGGGGACGAAAAACTGTTTTTT.